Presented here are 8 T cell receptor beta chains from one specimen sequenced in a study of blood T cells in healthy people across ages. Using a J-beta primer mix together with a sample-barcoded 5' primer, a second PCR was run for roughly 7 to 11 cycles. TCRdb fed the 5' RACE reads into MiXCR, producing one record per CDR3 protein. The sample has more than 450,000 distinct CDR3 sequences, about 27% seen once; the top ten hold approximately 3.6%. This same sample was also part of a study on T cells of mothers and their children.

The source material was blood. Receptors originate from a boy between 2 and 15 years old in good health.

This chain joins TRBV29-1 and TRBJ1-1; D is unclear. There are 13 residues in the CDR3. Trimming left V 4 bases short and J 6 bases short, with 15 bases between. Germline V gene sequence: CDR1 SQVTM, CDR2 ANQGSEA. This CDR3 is CSVVGFVGAEAFF. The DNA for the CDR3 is TGCAGCGTTGTTGGGTTTGTCGGCGCTGAAGCTTTCTTT. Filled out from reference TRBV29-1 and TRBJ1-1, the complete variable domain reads SAVISQKPSRDICQRGTSLTIQCQVDSQVTMMFWYRQQPGQSLTLIATANQGSEATYESGFVIDKFPISRPNLTFSTLTVSNMSPEDSSIYLCSVVGFVGAEAFFGQGTRLTVV.

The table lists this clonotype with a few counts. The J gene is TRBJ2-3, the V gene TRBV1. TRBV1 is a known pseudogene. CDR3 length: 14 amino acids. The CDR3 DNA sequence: TGCACCAGCAGCCAAGTCGGCGGCACAGATACGCAGTATTTT. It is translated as CTSSQVGGTDTQYF.

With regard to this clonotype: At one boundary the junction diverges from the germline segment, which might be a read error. The CDR3 DNA is TGTACCATCAGCTACAGCCCGAACACTGAAGCTTTCTTT. It specifies CTISYSPNTEAFF. This chain connects TRBV10-3 to TRBJ1-1; D ambiguous. CDR1 is ENHRY and CDR2 is SYGVKD in the germline V gene. The CDR3 contains 13 residues.

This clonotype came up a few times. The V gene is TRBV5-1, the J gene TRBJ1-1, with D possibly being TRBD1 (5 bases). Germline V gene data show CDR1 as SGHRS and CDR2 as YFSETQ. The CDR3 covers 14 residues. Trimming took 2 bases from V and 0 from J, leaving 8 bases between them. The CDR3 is CASSFGTLNTEAFF. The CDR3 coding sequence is TGCGCCAGCAGCTTCGGGACGTTGAACACTGAAGCTTTCTTT.

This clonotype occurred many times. The CDR3 coding sequence is TGTGCCAGCAGTTTGGGACTAGCGCAAGAGACCCAGTACTTC. The encoded protein is CASSLGLAQETQYF. The chain is built from TRBV12-3 or TRBV12-4 and TRBJ2-5; 10 bases line up with TRBD2. The V gene end was trimmed by 3 bases and the J gene end by 2 bases; junction bases not matched to a gene: 0. There are 14 residues in the CDR3.

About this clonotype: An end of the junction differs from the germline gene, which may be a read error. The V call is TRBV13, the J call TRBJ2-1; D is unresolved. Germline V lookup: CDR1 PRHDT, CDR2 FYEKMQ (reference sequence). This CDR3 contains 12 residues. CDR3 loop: CASSRSNNGQFF. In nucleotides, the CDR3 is TGTGCCAGCAGTCGGTCGAACAATGGGCAGTTCTTC.

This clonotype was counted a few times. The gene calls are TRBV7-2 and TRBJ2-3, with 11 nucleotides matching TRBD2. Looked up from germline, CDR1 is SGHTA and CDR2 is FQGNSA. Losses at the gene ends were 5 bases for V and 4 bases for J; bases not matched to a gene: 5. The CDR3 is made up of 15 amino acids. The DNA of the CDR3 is TGTGCCAGCAGCAAGACTAGCGGGATTGCAGATACGCAGTATTTT. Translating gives CASSKTSGIADTQYF.

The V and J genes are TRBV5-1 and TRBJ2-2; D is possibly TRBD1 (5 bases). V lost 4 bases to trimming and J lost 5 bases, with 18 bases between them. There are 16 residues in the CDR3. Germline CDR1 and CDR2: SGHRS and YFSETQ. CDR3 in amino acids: CASSPEVAGRTGELFF. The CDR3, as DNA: TGCGCCAGCAGCCCCGAGGTGGCAGGGCGAACCGGGGAGCTGTTTTTT.